A selection of T cell receptor beta chains follows, all from one sample in a study of cytomegalovirus exposure and HLA in healthy donors. The protocol was immunoSEQ multiplex PCR, while the TCRdb copy is restricted to in-frame clones and leaves out a portion. This table has around 130,000 clones, 65% to 90% appearing once. The sequenced material came from PBMCs. These receptors all come from a female donor in good health and CMV-seronegative. The CDR3 runs from the conserved cysteine through the conserved F or W. The D gene is left open where the match is weak. Some rows have no size entry. The others give once, few or many, or a class for an expanded clone.

>TRBJ1-5|TRBD1|-|TRBV6-1
TGTGCCAGCAGTGACAGGGGGCGACGATATAGCAATCAGCCCCAGCATTTT
CASSDRGRRYSNQPQHF
>TRBJ1-1|-|-|TRBV6-5
TGTGCCAGCAGTTACATAGGGGTAAGAGACACTGAAGCTTTCTTT
CASSYIGVRDTEAFF
>TRBJ2-3|TRBD2|-|TRBV7-6
TGTGCCAGCAGCGTAGCGGGAGGAAGGGCAGATACGCAGTATTTT
CASSVAGGRADTQYF
>TRBJ2-7|-|-|TRBV5-6
TGTGCCAGCAGCTTAGGGGACGAGCAGTACTTC
CASSLGDEQYF
>TRBJ2-5|-|-|TRBV7-9
TGTGCCAGCAGTTTTCCTCGGGGAGTTCAAGAGACCCAGTACTTC
CASSFPRGVQETQYF
>TRBJ1-2|-|-|TRBV28
TGTGCCAGCAGTTTAGGAGTCCAGGGATATGGCTACACCTTC
CASSLGVQGYGYTF
>TRBJ1-3|-|-|TRBV7-9
TGTGCCAGCAGACCTCCTGGCAGCTCTGGAAACACCATATATTTT
CASRPPGSSGNTIYF
>TRBJ2-3|TRBD2|-|TRBV4-2
TGTGCCAGCAGCCCCAGACTAGCGGGAGGGCCCGGCACAGATACGCAGTATTTT
CASSPRLAGGPGTDTQYF
>TRBJ1-1|-|-|TRBV25-1
TGTGCCAGCAGGGACCTGGGAGAGAACACTGAAGCTTTCTTT
CASRDLGENTEAFF
>TRBJ1-6|-|-|TRBV27
TGTGCCAGCAGTTTGAGTAATTCACCCCTCCACTTT
CASSLSNSPLHF
>TRBJ1-1|TRBD1|-|TRBV27
TGTGCCAGCAGGTTACAGGGGGTATGGACTGAAGCTTTCTTT
CASRLQGVWTEAFF
>TRBJ1-4|TRBD1|-|TRBV2
TGTGCCAGCAGCTGGACAGGGGGCGATGAAAAACTGTTTTTT
CASSWTGGDEKLFF
>TRBJ1-1|-|-|TRBV7-9
TGTGCCAGCAGCTTTGAACTCATGAACACTGAAGCTTTCTTT
CASSFELMNTEAFF
>TRBJ2-5|TRBD1|-|TRBV19
TGTGCCAGTAGTAAGACAGGGTGGGAGACCCAGTACTTC
CASSKTGWETQYF
>TRBJ1-3|TRBD1|once|TRBV30
TGTGCCACAACACCAACAGGGGCCCCACTCTCTGGAAACACCATATATTTT
CATTPTGAPLSGNTIYF
>TRBJ2-2|TRBD2|once|TRBV11-3
TGTGCCAGCAGCTTAGAGGCGGCGGGGGACACCGGGGAGCTGTTTTTT
CASSLEAAGDTGELFF
>TRBJ2-1|TRBD1|-|TRBV5-1
TGCGCCAGCAGCTCGGGACAGGGTAACTACAATGAGCAGTTCTTC
CASSSGQGNYNEQFF
>TRBJ2-7|TRBD2|-|TRBV27
TGTGCCAGCAGTTTATCGGGGAGGGGATTCTACGAGCAGTACTTC
CASSLSGRGFYEQYF
>TRBJ2-3|TRBD2|-|TRBV4-2
TGTGCCAGCAGCCTATTAGCGGGAGAGGATACGCAGTATTTT
CASSLLAGEDTQYF
>TRBJ2-1|TRBD2|-|TRBV29-1
TGCAGCGCGACGGGCGGGAGCTCCTACAATGAGCAGTTCTTC
CSATGGSSYNEQFF
>TRBJ2-6|-|-|TRBV4-2
TGTGCCAGCAGCCAAGAAGTATTAGCTGGGGCCAACGTCCTGACTTTC
CASSQEVLAGANVLTF
>TRBJ1-4|TRBD1|-|TRBV7-9
TGTGCCAGCAGCCTCAGGGGGCAGGGTGAAAAACTGTTTTTT
CASSLRGQGEKLFF
>TRBJ2-4|-|-|TRBV19
TGTGCCAGTAGTGGACAGGGAGGGAGCATTCAGTACTTC
CASSGQGGSIQYF
>TRBJ1-1|TRBD1|-|TRBV5-1
TGCGCCAGCAGCTTGGTGGCAGGGGGAACTGAAGCTTTCTTT
CASSLVAGGTEAFF
>TRBJ2-7|-|-|TRBV5-1
TGCGCCAGCAGCGGCCAGGGTTACGAGCAGTACTTC
CASSGQGYEQYF
>TRBJ2-2|TRBD1|-|TRBV5-1
TGCGCCAGCCGCCGTTCCGGGACAGGGATAACCGGGGAGCTGTTTTTT
CASRRSGTGITGELFF
>TRBJ2-5|TRBD1|-|TRBV5-6
TGTGCCAGCAGCTTGGGACAGGGAAGCGAGACCCAGTACTTC
CASSLGQGSETQYF
>TRBJ2-7|-|-|TRBV5-6
TGTGCCAGCAGCTTGATTCTAGGGGCGTCCTACGAGCAGTACTTC
CASSLILGASYEQYF
>TRBJ1-2|TRBD1|-|TRBV19
TGTGCCAGTAGTAGGGACAGGGACTATGGCTACACCTTC
CASSRDRDYGYTF
>TRBJ1-2|-|-|TRBV28
TGTGCCAGCCTGCCGAGCTTTAACTATGGCTACACCTTC
CASLPSFNYGYTF
>TRBJ1-5|-|-|TRBV28
TGTGCCAGCAGTTTATTTAGCTCGGGGGTTCAGCCCCAGCATTTT
CASSLFSSGVQPQHF
>TRBJ2-7|TRBD1|-|TRBV10-3
TGTGCCTCCCTCAAAACAGGGACAGACGAGCAGTACTTC
CASLKTGTDEQYF